This T cell receptor beta chain was recovered during a study of blood T cell repertoires in COVID-19. Across the whole study: The United States, Italy and Spain were the sources of the acute and convalescent COVID-19 samples.

TCRdb keeps only in-frame clones here, not all; method: immunoSEQ multiplex PCR. Among approximately 220,000 clones listed, approximately 90% were seen once. The germline V gene has CDR1 LGHDT and CDR2 YNNKEL (reference sequence). V dropped 3 bases and J dropped 6; count of bases not matched to a gene: 19. The CDR3 totals 19 residues. This receptor was identified in a man aged 60-69 years who had recovered from COVID-19. The chain has TRBV3-1 (or the pseudogene TRBV3-2) and TRBJ2-2; 7 bases align to TRBD2. Sequences were obtained from peripheral blood. The CDR3 DNA reads as TGTGCCAGCAGCCAGGTTAGGACCGGGACTACCCTCATATCCGGGGAGCTGTTTTTT. It codes for CASSQVRTGTTLISGELFF.